This T cell receptor (beta chain) was sequenced during a study of blood T cell repertoires in COVID-19. Study-level information: The cDNA or gDNA used as material had been derived from T cells, B-cell-depleted T cells, or PBMCs.

Authors' processing steps: From reference gene primer amplification, estimates of nucleated cell counts were derived. Profiling relied on immunoSEQ multiplex PCR, and the TCRdb table lists in-frame clones only, not all of them. The V and J calls and clone size come from that table; D and trimming were worked out from the DNA. Here the sample spans roughly 330,000 clones, 89% being singletons. Germline CDR1 and CDR2: MNHEY and SMNVEV (reference sequence). J was trimmed by 4 bases and V by 5 bases; bases with no gene match: 3. CDR3 length: 15 amino acids. The chain carries TRBV27 and TRBJ2-2; TRBD2 agrees at 11 bases. This TCR was recovered from a man aged 18 to 30 who had recovered from COVID-19. The sample was peripheral blood. CDR3 loop: CASSVTSGATGELFF. CDR3 nucleotide sequence: TGTGCCAGCAGTGTGACTAGCGGGGCCACCGGGGAGCTGTTTTTT.